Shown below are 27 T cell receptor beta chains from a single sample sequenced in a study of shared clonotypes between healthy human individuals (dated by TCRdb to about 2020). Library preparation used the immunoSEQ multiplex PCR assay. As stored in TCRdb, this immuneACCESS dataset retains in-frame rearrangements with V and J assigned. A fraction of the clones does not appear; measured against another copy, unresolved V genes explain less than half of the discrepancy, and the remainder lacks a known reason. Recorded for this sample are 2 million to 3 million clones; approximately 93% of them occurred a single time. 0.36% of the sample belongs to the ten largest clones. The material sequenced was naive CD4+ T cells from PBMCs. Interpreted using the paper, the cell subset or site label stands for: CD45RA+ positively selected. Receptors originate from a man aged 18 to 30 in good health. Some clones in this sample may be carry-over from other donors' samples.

Here the CDR3 reads CASSLRGTGGQNEQYF. The CDR3 DNA is TGCGCCAGCAGCTTGCGCGGGACAGGGGGCCAGAACGAGCAGTACTTC. The chain couples TRBV5-1 to TRBJ2-7, with TRBD1 matching 12 bases. This CDR3 is built from 16 residues. CDR1 and CDR2 (germline): SGHRS, YFSETQ. Losses at the gene ends were 1 base for V and 5 bases for J; bases not matched to a gene: 7.

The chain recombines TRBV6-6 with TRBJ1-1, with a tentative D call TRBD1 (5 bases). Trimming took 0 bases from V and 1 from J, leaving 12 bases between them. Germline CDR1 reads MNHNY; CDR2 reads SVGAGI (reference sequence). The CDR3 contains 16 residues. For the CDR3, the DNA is TGTGCCAGCAGTTACTCGGCAGGGAGAGGGAACACTGAAGCTTTCTTT. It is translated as CASSYSAGRGNTEAFF.

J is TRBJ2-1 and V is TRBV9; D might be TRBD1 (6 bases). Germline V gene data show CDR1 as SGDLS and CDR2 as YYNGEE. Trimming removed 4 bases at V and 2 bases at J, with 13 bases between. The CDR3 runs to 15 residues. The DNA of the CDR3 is TGTGCCAGCAGCCAGGGGACGGGGACCTACAATGAGCAGTTCTTC. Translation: CASSQGTGTYNEQFF.

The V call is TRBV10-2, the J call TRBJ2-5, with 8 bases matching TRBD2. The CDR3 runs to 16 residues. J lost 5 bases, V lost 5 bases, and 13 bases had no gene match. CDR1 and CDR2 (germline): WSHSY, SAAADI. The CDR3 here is CASSTGTRLTGETQYF. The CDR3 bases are TGCGCCAGCAGTACGGGGACTAGATTAACGGGGGAGACCCAGTACTTC.

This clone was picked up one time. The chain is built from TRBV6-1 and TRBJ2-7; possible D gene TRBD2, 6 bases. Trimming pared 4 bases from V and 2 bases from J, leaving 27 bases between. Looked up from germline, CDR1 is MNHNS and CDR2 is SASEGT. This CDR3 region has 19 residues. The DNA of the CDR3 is TGTGCCAGCAGTGGGGGAGGTGTTAAGATGAGGGCCTTCACCTACGAGCAGTACTTC. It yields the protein CASSGGGVKMRAFTYEQYF.

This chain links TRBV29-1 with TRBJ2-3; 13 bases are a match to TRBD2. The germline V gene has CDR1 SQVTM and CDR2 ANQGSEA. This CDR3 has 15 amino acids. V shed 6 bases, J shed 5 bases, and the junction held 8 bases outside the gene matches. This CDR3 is CSVTRLAGGRDTQYF. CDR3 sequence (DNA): TGCAGCGTCACCCGACTAGCGGGAGGCAGAGATACGCAGTATTTT.

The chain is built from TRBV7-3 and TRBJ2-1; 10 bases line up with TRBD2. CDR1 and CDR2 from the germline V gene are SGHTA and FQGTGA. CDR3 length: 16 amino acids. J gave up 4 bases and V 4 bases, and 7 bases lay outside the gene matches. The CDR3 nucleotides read TGTGCCAGCAGCTCTCGTAGCGGGAGGCCTTACAATGAGCAGTTCTTC. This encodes CASSSRSGRPYNEQFF.

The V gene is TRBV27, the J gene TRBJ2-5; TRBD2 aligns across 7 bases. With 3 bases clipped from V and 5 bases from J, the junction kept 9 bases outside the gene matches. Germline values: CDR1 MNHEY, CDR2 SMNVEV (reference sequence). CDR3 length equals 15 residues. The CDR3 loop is CASSFGGRPGETQYF. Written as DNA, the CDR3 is TGTGCCAGCAGTTTTGGCGGGAGACCCGGGGAGACCCAGTACTTC.

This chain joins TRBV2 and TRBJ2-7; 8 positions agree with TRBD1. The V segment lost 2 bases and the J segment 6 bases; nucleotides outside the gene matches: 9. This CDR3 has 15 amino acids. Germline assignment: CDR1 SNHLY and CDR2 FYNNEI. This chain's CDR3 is CASSESGQGLGEQYF. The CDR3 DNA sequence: TGTGCCAGCAGTGAATCCGGACAGGGTCTAGGCGAGCAGTACTTC. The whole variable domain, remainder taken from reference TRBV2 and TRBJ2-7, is EPEVTQTPSHQVTQMGQEVILRCVPISNHLYFYWYRQILGQKVEFLVSFYNNEISEKSEIFDDQFSVERPDGSNFTLKIRSTKLEDSAMYFCASSESGQGLGEQYFGPGTRLTVT.

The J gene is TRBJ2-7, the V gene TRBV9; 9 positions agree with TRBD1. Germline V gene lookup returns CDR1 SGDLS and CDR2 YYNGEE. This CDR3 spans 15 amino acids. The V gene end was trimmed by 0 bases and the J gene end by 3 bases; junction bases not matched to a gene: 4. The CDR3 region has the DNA TGTGCCAGCAGCGTAGCGGACAGGGGCTTCTACGAGCAGTACTTC. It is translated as CASSVADRGFYEQYF.

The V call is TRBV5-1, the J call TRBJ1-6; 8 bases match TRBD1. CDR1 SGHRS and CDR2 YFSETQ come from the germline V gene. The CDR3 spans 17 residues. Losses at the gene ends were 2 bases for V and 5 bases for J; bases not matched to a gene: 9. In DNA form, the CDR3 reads TGCGCCAGCAGCTTACGACCGCTGGACAGGGATAATTCACCCCTCCACTTT. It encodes CASSLRPLDRDNSPLHF.

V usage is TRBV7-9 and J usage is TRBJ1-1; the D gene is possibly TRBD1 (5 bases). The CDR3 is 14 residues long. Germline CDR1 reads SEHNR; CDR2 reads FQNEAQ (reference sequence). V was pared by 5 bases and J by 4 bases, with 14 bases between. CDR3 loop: CASSAGGQFTEAFF. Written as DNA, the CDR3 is TGTGCCAGCAGCGCCGGGGGTCAGTTCACTGAAGCTTTCTTT.

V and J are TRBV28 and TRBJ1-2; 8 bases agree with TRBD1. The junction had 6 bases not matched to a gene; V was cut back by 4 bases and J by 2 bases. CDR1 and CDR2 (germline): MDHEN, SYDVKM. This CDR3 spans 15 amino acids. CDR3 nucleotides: TGTGCCAGCAGTTCTCCGGGACAGGAGAACTATGGCTACACCTTC. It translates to CASSSPGQENYGYTF.

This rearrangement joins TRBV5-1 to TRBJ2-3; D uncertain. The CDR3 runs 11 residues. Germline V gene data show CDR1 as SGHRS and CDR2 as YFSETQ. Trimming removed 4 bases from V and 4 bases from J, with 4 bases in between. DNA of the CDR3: TGCGCCAGCAGCATCTCAGATACGCAGTATTTT. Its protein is CASSISDTQYF.

This chain's CDR3 is CASSIGRALGSFIGELFF. The CDR3, as DNA: TGTGCCAGTAGTATAGGCAGGGCTCTCGGGAGTTTTATCGGGGAGCTGTTTTTT. The gene calls are TRBV19 and TRBJ2-2; possibly TRBD2 for D (6 bases). Per the germline V gene, CDR1 is LNHDA and CDR2 is SQIVND (reference sequence). The CDR3 has 18 residues. Trimming removed 1 base at V and 7 bases at J, with 22 bases between. The variable domain in full, completed from reference TRBV19 and TRBJ2-2, reads DGGITQSPKYLFRKEGQNVTLSCEQNLNHDAMYWYRQDPGQGLRLIYYSQIVNDFQKGDIAEGYSVSREKKESFPLTVTSAQKNPTAFYLCASSIGRALGSFIGELFFGEGSRLTVL.

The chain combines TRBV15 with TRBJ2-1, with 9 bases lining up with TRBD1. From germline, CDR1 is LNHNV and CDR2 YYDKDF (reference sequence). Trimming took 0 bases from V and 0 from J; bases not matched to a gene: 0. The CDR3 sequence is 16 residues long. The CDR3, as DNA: TGTGCCACCAGCAGAGAGGACAGGGGCTCCTACAATGAGCAGTTCTTC. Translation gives CATSREDRGSYNEQFF.

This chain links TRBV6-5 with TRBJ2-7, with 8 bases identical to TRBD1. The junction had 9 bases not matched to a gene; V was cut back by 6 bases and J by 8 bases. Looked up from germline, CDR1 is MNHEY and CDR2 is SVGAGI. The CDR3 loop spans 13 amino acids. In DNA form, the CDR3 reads TGTGCCAGCAGGGGGGGACAGGCTCTCCAGCAGTACTTC. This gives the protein CASRGGQALQQYF.

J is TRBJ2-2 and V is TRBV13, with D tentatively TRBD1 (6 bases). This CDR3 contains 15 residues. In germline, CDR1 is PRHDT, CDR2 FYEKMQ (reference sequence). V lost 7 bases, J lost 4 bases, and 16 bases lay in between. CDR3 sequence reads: CASKGVRLSTGELFF. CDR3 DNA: TGTGCCAGCAAGGGGGTTAGGCTTAGCACCGGGGAGCTGTTTTTT.

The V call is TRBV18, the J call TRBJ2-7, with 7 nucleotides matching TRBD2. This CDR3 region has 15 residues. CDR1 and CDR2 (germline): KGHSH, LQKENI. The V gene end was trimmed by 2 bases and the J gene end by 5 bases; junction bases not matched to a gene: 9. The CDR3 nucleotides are TGTGCCAGCTCACCAAACCTAGCGGCTATTGACGAGCAGTACTTC. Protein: CASSPNLAAIDEQYF.

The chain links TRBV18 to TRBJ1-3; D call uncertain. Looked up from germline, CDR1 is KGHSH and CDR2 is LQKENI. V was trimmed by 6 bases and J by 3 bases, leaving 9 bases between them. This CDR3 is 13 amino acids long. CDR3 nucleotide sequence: TGTGCCAGCTCCGGACTGAGTGGAAACACCATATATTTT. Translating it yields CASSGLSGNTIYF.

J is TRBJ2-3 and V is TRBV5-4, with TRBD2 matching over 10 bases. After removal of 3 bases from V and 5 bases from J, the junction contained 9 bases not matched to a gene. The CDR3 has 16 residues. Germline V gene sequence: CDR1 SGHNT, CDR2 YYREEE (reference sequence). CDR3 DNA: TGTGCCAGCAGCTCCGAGCGGGAGGGCCGGGGAGATACGCAGTATTTT. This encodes CASSSEREGRGDTQYF.

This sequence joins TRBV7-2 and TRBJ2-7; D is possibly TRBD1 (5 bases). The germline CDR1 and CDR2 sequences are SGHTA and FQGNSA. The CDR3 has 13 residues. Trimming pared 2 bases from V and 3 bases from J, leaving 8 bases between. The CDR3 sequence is CASSLPGFYEQYF. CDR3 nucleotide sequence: TGTGCCAGCAGCTTACCAGGGTTCTACGAGCAGTACTTC.

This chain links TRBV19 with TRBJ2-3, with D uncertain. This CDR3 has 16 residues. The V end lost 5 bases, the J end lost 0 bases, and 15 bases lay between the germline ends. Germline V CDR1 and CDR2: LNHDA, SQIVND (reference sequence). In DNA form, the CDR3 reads TGTGCCAGTAGTCAATTCGGGTGGCCAAGCACAGATACGCAGTATTTT. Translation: CASSQFGWPSTDTQYF.

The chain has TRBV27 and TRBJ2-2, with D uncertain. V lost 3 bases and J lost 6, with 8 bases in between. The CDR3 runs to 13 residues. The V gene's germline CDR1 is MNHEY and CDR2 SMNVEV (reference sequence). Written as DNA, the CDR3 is TGTGCCAGCAGTTTGGTCTACCCCGGGGAGCTGTTTTTT. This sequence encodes CASSLVYPGELFF.

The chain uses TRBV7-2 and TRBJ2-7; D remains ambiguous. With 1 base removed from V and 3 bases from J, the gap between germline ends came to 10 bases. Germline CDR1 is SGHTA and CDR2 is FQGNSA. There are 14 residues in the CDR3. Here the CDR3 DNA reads TGTGCCAGCAGCTTAGGGCTAGATCTCTACGAGCAGTACTTC. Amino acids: CASSLGLDLYEQYF.

The CDR3 region is CASSLASGTYQETQYF. The CDR3 DNA is TGTGCCAGCAGCTTAGCTTCTGGGACTTACCAAGAGACCCAGTACTTC. J is TRBJ2-5 and V is TRBV7-2; a possible D gene is TRBD2 (6 bases). V shed 0 bases and J shed 0 bases, with 11 bases lying between them. CDR1 is SGHTA, CDR2 FQGNSA, per germline. The CDR3 consists of 16 residues.

The CDR3 sequence: CASSLIGQAYYGYTF. For the CDR3, the DNA is TGTGCCAGCAGCTTGATAGGGCAGGCTTACTATGGCTACACCTTC. V is TRBV5-6 and J is TRBJ1-2; D not certain. V lost 1 base and J lost 3, with 13 bases in between. Germline-derived CDR1 and CDR2 are SGHDT and YYEEEE. The CDR3 runs 15 residues. The full variable domain, its missing parts supplied by reference TRBV5-6 and TRBJ1-2, is DAGVTQSPTHLIKTRGQQVTLRCSPKSGHDTVSWYQQALGQGPQFIFQYYEEEERQRGNFPDRFSGHQFPNYSSELNVNALLLGDSALYLCASSLIGQAYYGYTFGSGTRLTVV.